By frequency, the clone carrying this T cell receptor (beta chain) registers medium-sized. The antigen is unknown. Germline CDR1 is DFQATT and CDR2 is SNEGSKA (reference sequence). The CDR3 totals 14 residues. This sample is drawn from a study of CXCR3-negative and CXCR3-positive naive CD8 T cells. Findings of the study overall: Naive cells that were CXCR3-negative or CXCR3-positive used TRBV-TRBJ genes alike, while memory cells diverged. Cryopreserved PBMCs had partly decreased CXCR3 expression; fresh PBMCs were used in most assays.

It was by 5' RACE with UMI labels that the TRB cDNA libraries were prepared. After re-calling the 5' RACE reads, TCRdb lists one entry per CDR3 protein, DNA absent. The repertoire table contains tens of thousands of distinct CDR3 sequences. Sorting was done in triplicate for each CD8+ T cell subset (approximately 300,000 cells each). This rearrangement joins TRBV20-1 to TRBJ1-1; the TRBD1 assignment by TCRdb is unverifiable without DNA. This TCR came from a human donor in good health. Some clones in this sample may be carry-over from other donors' samples. The source material was naive CXCR3- CD8+ T cells from blood. Subset here: CD45RO-CCR7+CD27+CD95- naive CD8+ T cells lacking CXCR3 (TNR3-). CDR3 region: CSAFPTDMNTEAFF.